This is a list of T cell receptor beta chains from one sample in a study of graft-versus-host responses after intestinal transplantation. TCRdb's table, derived via immunoSEQ multiplex PCR, lists solely in-frame clones and lacks some. The sample holds over 100,000 clones, roughly 92% seen once. Antigens of these TCRs are unknown. Specimen: unstimulated CD4+ T cells sorted from spleen or lymph node cells, collected before transplant. Receptors originate from a human donor who was the organ donor for an intestinal transplant. CDR3s include the opening cysteine and the closing phenylalanine or tryptophan. D genes are given only for firm matches. Expanded clones are given a class, and other clones once, few, many or no size at all.

J	length	V	D	size	CDR3	DNA
TRBJ2-1	16	TRBV7-2	TRBD1	.	CASSLGGYVSYNEQFF	TGTGCCAGCAGCCTAGGGGGCTACGTCTCCTACAATGAGCAGTTCTTC
TRBJ2-1	15	TRBV30	TRBD2	.	CAWKASGHPYNEQFF	TGTGCCTGGAAAGCTAGCGGGCATCCTTACAATGAGCAGTTCTTC
TRBJ2-7	14	TRBV6-1	TRBD1	.	CASKRQGAPYEQYF	TGTGCCAGCAAGCGACAGGGGGCCCCCTACGAGCAGTACTTC
TRBJ1-2	11	TRBV30	.	.	CAWSVGGGYTF	TGTGCCTGGAGTGTAGGGGGTGGCTACACCTTC
TRBJ1-5	20	TRBV10-2	.	.	CASSEFRKGGLGYSNQPQHF	TGCGCCAGCAGTGAGTTTCGGAAGGGAGGGTTAGGATATAGCAATCAGCCCCAGCATTTT
TRBJ1-2	15	TRBV19	.	.	CASSIDRQLPYGYTF	TGTGCCAGTAGTATAGATCGTCAGCTTCCCTATGGCTACACCTTC
TRBJ2-4	22	TRBV4-1	TRBD2	.	CASSQDLRWASGARGAKNIQYF	TGCGCCAGCAGCCAAGATCTGAGATGGGCTAGCGGGGCCAGGGGTGCCAAAAACATTCAGTACTTC
TRBJ1-3	15	TRBV28	.	.	CASSLGGSSGNTIYF	TGTGCCAGCAGTTTAGGCGGCAGCTCTGGAAACACCATATATTTT
TRBJ2-3	15	TRBV5-1	TRBD2	once	CASSLAAGVGDTQYF	TGCGCCAGCAGCTTGGCAGCGGGAGTTGGGGATACGCAGTATTTT
TRBJ2-4	15	TRBV10-2	.	.	CASSEPGLAKNIQYF	TGCGCCAGCAGTGAGCCGGGACTAGCCAAAAACATTCAGTACTTC
TRBJ1-2	15	TRBV5-4	TRBD1	.	CASSLGQALNYGYTF	TGTGCCAGCAGCTTAGGACAGGCGTTAAACTATGGCTACACCTTC
TRBJ2-1	17	TRBV7-9	.	.	CASSLAVSILKVNEQFF	TGTGCCAGCAGCTTAGCGGTGTCCATACTAAAGGTCAATGAGCAGTTCTTC
TRBJ1-4	14	TRBV2	TRBD1	.	CASSGQGAKEKLFF	TGTGCCAGCAGTGGACAGGGGGCTAAGGAAAAACTGTTTTTT
TRBJ1-1	13	TRBV5-6	.	.	CASSLIGNTEAFF	TGTGCCAGCAGCTTGATAGGGAACACTGAAGCTTTCTTT
TRBJ2-3	16	TRBV4-2	.	.	CASSQVGAYGTDTQYF	TGTGCCAGCAGCCAAGTAGGCGCGTACGGCACAGATACGCAGTATTTT
TRBJ2-1	19	TRBV11-2	TRBD1	.	CASSGGQGGGGSNHNEQFF	TGTGCCAGCAGCGGGGGACAGGGGGGTGGCGGGAGCAACCACAATGAGCAGTTCTTC
TRBJ2-5	13	TRBV7-2	.	.	CASSSGPQETQYF	TGTGCCAGCAGCTCGGGACCCCAAGAGACCCAGTACTTC
TRBJ2-3	13	TRBV6-1	.	.	CASSEVRTDTQYF	TGTGCCAGCAGTGAGGTAAGGACAGATACGCAGTATTTT
TRBJ2-2	14	TRBV6-1	.	.	CASSAGQNTGELFF	TGTGCCAGCAGCGCGGGACAGAACACCGGGGAGCTGTTTTTT
TRBJ1-2	15	TRBV28	.	.	CASSSRKGENYGYTF	TGTGCCAGCAGTTCTAGAAAGGGTGAGAACTATGGCTACACCTTC
TRBJ2-3	12	TRBV7-9	.	.	CASSLGADTQYF	TGTGCCAGCAGCTTAGGTGCAGATACGCAGTATTTT
TRBJ2-5	15	TRBV5-1	.	once	CASSLEGPTQETQYF	TGCGCCAGCAGCTTGGAGGGGCCCACCCAAGAGACCCAGTACTTC